The clone carrying this T cell receptor beta chain is categorized as medium-sized. The data were taken from a study of blood T cell repertoires in COVID-19. About the study: Material from acute and convalescent COVID-19 was sourced from the United States, Italy and Spain. PBMCs, B-cell-depleted T cells, or T cells were the source of the cDNA or gDNA that made up the material.

Authors' processing steps: Using reference gene primer amplification, nucleated cell counts were estimated. Measured with immunoSEQ multiplex PCR; TCRdb has only the in-frame clones, and not every one. V and J calls and clone size come straight from that table; D and trimming were deduced from the DNA. The sample lists 15,000 to 20,000 clones, 85% to 90% occurring once. The CDR3 consists of 15 residues. Per germline, CDR1 SGHTA and CDR2 FQGNSA. V lost 3 bases, J lost 5 bases, and 10 bases stayed unmatched. The receptor was derived from a man in his 70s with acute or convalescent COVID-19. Specimen: peripheral blood. The rearrangement uses TRBV7-2 and TRBJ2-7; 7 nucleotides agree with TRBD2. The CDR3 sequence: CASSLGYGRRDEQYF. CDR3 nucleotide sequence: TGTGCCAGCAGCTTGGGGTACGGGAGGAGGGACGAGCAGTACTTC.